The T cell receptor (beta chain) described here comes from a study of blood T cell repertoires in COVID-19. At the level of the study: Samples representing acute and convalescent COVID-19 were sourced from the United States, Italy and Spain. PBMCs, B-cell-depleted T cells, or T cells were the source of the cDNA or gDNA that made up the material.

Method: immunoSEQ multiplex PCR; TCRdb's copy keeps in-frame clones and lacks some. The sample lists approximately 310,000 clones; roughly 84% were seen once. Germline CDR1 LGHDT, CDR2 YNNKEL (reference sequence). V lost 4 bases to trimming and J lost 6 bases; unmatched junction nucleotides: 8. The CDR3 runs to 14 residues. The chain joins TRBV3-1 (or the pseudogene TRBV3-2) to TRBJ2-5, with 7 bases lining up with TRBD1. The sequenced sample was peripheral blood. This TCR came from a man aged 50-59 years with active or convalescent COVID-19. CDR3 in DNA: TGTGCCAGCAGCCCGACAGGGATAGTAAAGACCCAGTACTTC. Translation: CASSPTGIVKTQYF.